The clone carrying this T cell receptor (beta chain) has ten or more counts. Its target is not known. MiXCR was run by TCRdb on the 5' RACE reads, yielding one entry per CDR3 protein. The sample records about 220,000 distinct CDR3 sequences, just under 7.5% being singletons. This CDR3 has 12 amino acids. CDR1 is MNHNY and CDR2 is SVGAGI in the germline V gene (reference sequence). The V end lost 2 bases, the J end lost 6 bases, and 8 bases lay between the germline ends. This entry comes from a study of CD8 T cells in ankylosing spondylitis. General study results and limits: Apparently characteristic of ankylosing spondylitis blood was a TCR beta motif (eight highly homologous variants).

This rearrangement joins TRBV6-6 to TRBJ2-7; D is possibly TRBD2 (6 bases). Sequenced input: blood, either unsorted or a sorted T cell fraction (not recorded which). This TCR came from a male donor with ankylosing spondylitis. The CDR3 protein is CASSYGGTEQYF. CDR3 DNA: TGTGCCAGCAGTTACGGGGGGACCGAGCAGTACTTC.